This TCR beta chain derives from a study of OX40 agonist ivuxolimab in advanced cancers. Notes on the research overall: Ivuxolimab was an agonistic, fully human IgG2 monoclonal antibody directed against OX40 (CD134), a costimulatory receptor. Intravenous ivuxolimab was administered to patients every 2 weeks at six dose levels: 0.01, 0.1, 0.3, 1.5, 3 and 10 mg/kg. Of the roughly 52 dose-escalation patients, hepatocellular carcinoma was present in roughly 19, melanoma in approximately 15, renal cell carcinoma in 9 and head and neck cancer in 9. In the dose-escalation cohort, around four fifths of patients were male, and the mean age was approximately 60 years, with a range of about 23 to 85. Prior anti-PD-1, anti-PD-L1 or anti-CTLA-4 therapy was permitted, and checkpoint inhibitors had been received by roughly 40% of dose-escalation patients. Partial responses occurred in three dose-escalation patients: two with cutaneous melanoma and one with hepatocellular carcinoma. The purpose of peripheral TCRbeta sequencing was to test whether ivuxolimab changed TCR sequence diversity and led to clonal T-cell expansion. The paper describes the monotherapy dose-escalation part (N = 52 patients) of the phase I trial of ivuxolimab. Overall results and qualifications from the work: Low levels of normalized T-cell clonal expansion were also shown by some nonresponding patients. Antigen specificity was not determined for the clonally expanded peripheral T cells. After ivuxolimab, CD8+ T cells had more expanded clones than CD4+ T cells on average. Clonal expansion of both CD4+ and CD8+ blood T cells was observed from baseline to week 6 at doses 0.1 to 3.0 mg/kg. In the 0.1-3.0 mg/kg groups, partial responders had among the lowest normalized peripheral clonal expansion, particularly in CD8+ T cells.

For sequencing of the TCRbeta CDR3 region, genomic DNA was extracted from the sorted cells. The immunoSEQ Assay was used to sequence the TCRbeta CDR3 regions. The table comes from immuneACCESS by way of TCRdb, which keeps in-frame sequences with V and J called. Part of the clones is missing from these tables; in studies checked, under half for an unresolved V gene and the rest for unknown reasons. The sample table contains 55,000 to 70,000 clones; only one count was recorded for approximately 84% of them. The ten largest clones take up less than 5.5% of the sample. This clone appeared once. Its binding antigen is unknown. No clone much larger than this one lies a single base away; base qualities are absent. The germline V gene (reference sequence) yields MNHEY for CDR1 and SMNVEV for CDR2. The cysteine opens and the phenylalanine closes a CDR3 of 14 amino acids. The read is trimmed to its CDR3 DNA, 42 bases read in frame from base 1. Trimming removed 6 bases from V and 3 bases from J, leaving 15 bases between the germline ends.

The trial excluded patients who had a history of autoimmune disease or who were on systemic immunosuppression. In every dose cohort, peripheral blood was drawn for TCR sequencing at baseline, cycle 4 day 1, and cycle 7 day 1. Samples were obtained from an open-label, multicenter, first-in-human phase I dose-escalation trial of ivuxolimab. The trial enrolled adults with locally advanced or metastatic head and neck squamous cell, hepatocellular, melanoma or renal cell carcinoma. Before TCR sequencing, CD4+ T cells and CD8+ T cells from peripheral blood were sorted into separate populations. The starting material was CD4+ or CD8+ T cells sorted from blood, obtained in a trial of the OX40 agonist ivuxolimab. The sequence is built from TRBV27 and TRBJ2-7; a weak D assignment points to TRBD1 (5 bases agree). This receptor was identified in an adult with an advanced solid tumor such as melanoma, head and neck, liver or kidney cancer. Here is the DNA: TGTGCCAGCAGCCGAAAATTGCAGGGCTACGAGCAGTACTTC. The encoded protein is CASSRKLQGYEQYF.